This T cell receptor beta chain originates from a study of blood T cell repertoires in COVID-19. Trimming cost V 3 bases and J 4 bases; bases outside gene matches: 6. The V gene's germline CDR1 is KGHSH and CDR2 LQKENI. The CDR3 contains 17 residues. Sequencing used immunoSEQ multiplex PCR; TCRdb keeps in-frame clones, though not all of them. The top ten clones hold around 30% of a sample with around 230,000 clones, over 70% of them seen once. The sample taken for sequencing was peripheral blood. This receptor was taken from a middle-aged man with acute or convalescent COVID-19. V and J are TRBV18 and TRBJ2-4, with 13 bases identical to TRBD2. The CDR3 protein is CASSPATSGRIKNIQYF. DNA for the CDR3: TGTGCCAGCTCACCCGCGACTAGCGGGAGGATAAAAAACATTCAGTACTTC.